One sample yielded the 17 T cell receptor beta chains listed below, sequenced in a study of blood T cells in healthy people across ages. Together with a sample-barcoded 5' primer, a J-beta primer mix was included in a second PCR lasting roughly 6 to 12 cycles. MiXCR was run by TCRdb on the 5' RACE reads, yielding one entry per CDR3 protein. Here the sample spans roughly 1.7 million distinct CDR3 sequences, roughly 32% being singletons. Material: blood. The receptors derive from a woman aged 25 to 39 in good health.

The chain links TRBV5-1 to TRBJ2-5, with 9 bases identical to TRBD1. The DNA end is a closer match to TRBJ2-7, so the J assignment may be wrong. In germline, CDR1 is SGHRS, CDR2 YFSETQ. The CDR3 spans 17 residues. The CDR3 DNA sequence: TGCGCCAGCAGCCCCGGTATTTGGACAGGGGAAGGCGGCGAGCAGTACTTC. It translates to CASSPGIWTGEGGEQYF.

This clonotype has just one count. The chain uses TRBV3-1 and TRBJ2-7, with TRBD2 matching over 8 bases. The CDR3 loop spans 21 amino acids. The junction had 22 bases not matched to a gene; V was cut back by 1 base and J by 2 bases. In germline, CDR1 is LGHDT, CDR2 YNNKEL (reference sequence). Here the CDR3 reads CASSQVGPGPAGELNPYEQYF. DNA for the CDR3: TGTGCCAGCAGCCAAGTAGGCCCAGGACCAGCGGGGGAGCTAAATCCCTACGAGCAGTACTTC.

The table lists this clonotype with a few counts. CDR3 protein: CSARGTGRNQETQYF. The DNA of the CDR3 is TGCAGTGCTAGAGGGACAGGGCGAAATCAAGAGACCCAGTACTTC. The chain has TRBV20-1 and TRBJ2-5; 8 positions match TRBD1. This CDR3 has 15 residues. Trimming cost V 1 base and J 2 bases; bases outside gene matches: 6. Germline V gives CDR1 DFQATT, CDR2 SNEGSKA (reference sequence).

This chain's CDR3 is CASSRDRHDYGYTF. The CDR3 region has the DNA TGTGCCAGCAGCCGGGACAGGCACGATTATGGCTACACCTTC. The chain is built from TRBV4-2 and TRBJ1-2, with 8 positions matching TRBD1. The CDR3 runs to 14 residues. The V gene's germline CDR1 is LGHNA and CDR2 YNFKEQ. V lost 4 bases, J lost 5 bases, and 6 bases stayed unmatched.

The rearrangement uses TRBV12-3 or TRBV12-4 and TRBJ2-3; D unresolved. The V end lost 6 bases, the J end lost 7 bases, and 11 bases lay between the germline ends. CDR3 length equals 12 residues. CDR3 protein: CASSLTQHTQYF. In DNA form, the CDR3 reads TGTGCCAGCAGCCTGACCCAGCATACGCAGTATTTT.

In this sample, this clonotype turned up a few times. V and J are TRBV5-1 and TRBJ2-1, with D perhaps TRBD2 (6 bases). CDR1 SGHRS and CDR2 YFSETQ come from the germline V gene. V was cut by 4 bases and J by 1 base, with 21 bases left in between. This CDR3 has 18 residues. The CDR3 DNA reads as TGCGCCAGCAGCCTAGATCCGGTGGGGGAGGAGTCCTACAATGAGCAGTTCTTC. It yields the protein CASSLDPVGEESYNEQFF.

The genes are TRBV12-3 or TRBV12-4 and TRBJ2-6; D unclear. This CDR3 has 15 amino acids. The ends were cut back, 6 bases at V and 2 bases at J, with 11 bases in the middle. CDR3 nucleotides: TGTGCCAGCAGCCCCCCCCGACCTGGGGCCAACGTCCTGACTTTC. It codes for CASSPPRPGANVLTF.

This clonotype has a handful of counts. The rearrangement links TRBV20-1 to TRBJ2-1, with 9 bases lining up with TRBD2. J lost 0 bases, V lost 6 bases, and 12 bases had no gene match. CDR3 size: 17 residues. CDR1 and CDR2 (germline): DFQATT, SNEGSKA (reference sequence). In DNA form, the CDR3 reads TGCAGTGCAGGGGTTAGCGGGGGCCTGAGCTCCTACAATGAGCAGTTCTTC. Translation gives CSAGVSGGLSSYNEQFF.

The V gene is TRBV21-1, the J gene TRBJ2-1; the table's TRBD2 call for D was not verified on the DNA. TRBV21-1 is a pseudogene. The CDR3 extends over 19 amino acids. CDR3 sequence: CASSKSRVTGTSGRGQQFF. The CDR3 DNA is TGTGCCAGCAGCAAATCACGGGTAACTGGGACTAGCGGGAGAGGTCAGCAGTTCTTC.

The chain recombines TRBV6-1 with TRBJ1-1, with TRBD1 matching over 7 bases. Germline V gene sequence: CDR1 MNHNS, CDR2 SASEGT. CDR3 size: 13 residues. Trimming cost V 10 bases and J 1 base; bases outside gene matches: 6. CDR3 sequence: CATRGQRNTEAFF. As DNA, the CDR3 is TGTGCCACCAGGGGACAGAGGAACACTGAAGCTTTCTTT.

This clonotype was seen at least ten times. The rearrangement uses TRBV29-1 and TRBJ2-5, with D perhaps matching TRBD2 (6 bases). CDR1 is SQVTM, CDR2 ANQGSEA, per germline. This CDR3 has 14 residues. Trimming removed 5 bases at V and 5 bases at J, with 18 bases between. The DNA for the CDR3 is TGCAGCGTTTATCGAACCGTTGGGAGGGAGACCCAGTACTTC. Its translation is CSVYRTVGRETQYF.

This clonotype was recorded a few times. This chain's CDR3 is CASSRRGPSVETQYF. In nucleotides, the CDR3 is TGTGCCAGCAGCCGTCGGGGGCCCTCCGTGGAGACCCAGTACTTC. The chain combines TRBV3-1 with TRBJ2-5, with D possibly being TRBD1 or TRBD2 (6 bases each). The CDR3 totals 15 residues. CDR1 is LGHDT and CDR2 is YNNKEL in the germline V gene (reference sequence). The V gene lost 4 bases and the J gene lost 5 bases, with 17 bases spanning the gap.

About this clonotype itself: At one end the junction does not follow the germline gene, possibly because of a read error. The V call is TRBV9, the J call TRBJ2-1; 7 bases align to TRBD2. Germline V CDR1 and CDR2: SGDLS, YYNGEE. CDR3 length equals 14 residues. The CDR3 nucleotides read TGTGCCAGCTCTAGCGGACCCTCCTGCAATGAGCAGTTCTTC. Amino acid sequence: CASSSGPSCNEQFF.

The chain is built from TRBV20-1 and TRBJ2-7, with D perhaps TRBD1 (5 bases). CDR3 size: 12 residues. CDR1 and CDR2 from the germline V gene are DFQATT and SNEGSKA (reference sequence). Deletions cut 3 bases from V and 7 bases from J, with 13 bases between. CDR3 amino acids: CSASEQGNEQYF. The DNA for the CDR3 is TGCAGTGCTAGTGAGCAGGGCAATGAGCAGTACTTC.

In regard to this clonotype: One end of the junction varies from germline; a read error may be responsible. The genes are TRBV9 and TRBJ2-5; D gene uncertain. CDR1 is SGDLS and CDR2 is YYNGEE in the germline V gene. The CDR3 is made up of 15 amino acids. The CDR3 sequence: CASNVVSGPRETQYF. The CDR3, as DNA: TGTGCCAGCAACGTAGTGTCAGGTCCTCGAGAGACCCAGTACTTC. The full variable domain, its missing parts supplied by reference TRBV9 and TRBJ2-5, is DSGVTQTPKHLITATGQRVTLRCSPRSGDLSVYWYQQSLDQGLQFLIQYYNGEERAKGNILERFSAQQFPDLHSELNLSSLELGDSALYFCASNVVSGPRETQYFGPGTRLLVL.

The J gene is TRBJ2-3, the V gene TRBV20-1, with no clear D. CDR1 and CDR2 from the germline V gene are DFQATT and SNEGSKA (reference sequence). This CDR3 has 12 amino acids. V lost 0 bases and J lost 4, with 5 bases in between. The CDR3 sequence: CSARDPSDTQYF. As DNA, the CDR3 is TGCAGTGCTAGAGATCCATCAGATACGCAGTATTTT.

The chain recombines TRBV20-1 with TRBJ2-1; D may be TRBD2 (6 bases). Germline CDR1 reads DFQATT; CDR2 reads SNEGSKA (reference sequence). The CDR3 is made up of 14 amino acids. Trimming left V 5 bases short and J 8 bases short, with 19 bases between. As DNA, the CDR3 is TGCAGTGCTGGACCTCTCAACAAGCGGGATGAGCAGTTCTTC. This encodes CSAGPLNKRDEQFF.